The T cell receptor (beta chain) under discussion was sequenced for a study of beta chain features in type 1 diabetes. Study at large: Patients shared similar age, gender and cell yields with healthy donors. Study-level results: All four CD4+ subsets from Type 1 diabetes patients carried moderately but significantly shorter TCRB CDR3s.

Concerning this clone itself: Antigen unknown. The same CDR3 arises from other DNA sequences in this sample as well.

The CDR3 is 13 amino acids. The V end was cut by 5 bases, the J end by 4 bases, with 9 bases between. Looked up from germline, CDR1 is MNHEY and CDR2 is SVGAGI. CD45RO/CCR7/CD25/CD127/CD95/CD27 sorting isolated CD4+ naive, central memory, regulatory and stem cell-like memory cells. The isolated RNA, all of it, was reverse transcribed, so expressed TCRB transcripts were what got sequenced. Generated by immunoSEQ multiplex PCR, the TCRdb table keeps only in-frame clones and is missing some. The sample has over 600,000 clones, around 12% seen once. Input material: naive CD4+ T cells from blood. The source of this sequence is a man aged 25-45 years with type 1 diabetes. The genes are TRBV6-5 and TRBJ1-5, with a tentative D call TRBD1 (6 bases). The CDR3, as DNA: TGTGCCAGCAGTCCACAGGGAAATCAGCCCCAGCATTTT. It codes for CASSPQGNQPQHF.